This TCR beta chain originates from a study of blood T cell repertoires in COVID-19 (dated by TCRdb to 2020 to 2021). Context from the whole study: Collaborator samples came from the United States, Italy and Spain and covered acute and convalescent phases of COVID-19. The material from the prospective study consisted of cDNA or gDNA derived from T cells, B-cell-depleted T cells, or PBMCs. Subjects who had been exposed to COVID-19, were actively infected with it, or had recovered from it provided the deeply sampled blood TCRbeta repertoires that made up the dataset. The repertoires were released in a freely available public database meant as a resource for research on the immune response to SARS-CoV-2. Samples came from the ongoing ImmuneRACE study (first 160 participants) plus 1,254 subjects from 6 global collaborators. A de-identified subject ID, COVID-19 status, age in years and sex were almost always included in the sample metadata. Where HLA class I and class II types were available, the types were taken from metadata supplied by the sample provider, not from assay-based typing.

Trimming accounts for 0 bases at V and 3 bases at J, while the number of junction bases matched to no gene is 2. CDR1 SGDLS and CDR2 YYNGEE were looked up in the germline V gene. The CDR3 covers 15 residues, taking in both the cysteine and the phenylalanine. The only DNA kept is the CDR3, 45 bases in frame from the first base. General conclusions and limits of the study: Clinical and demographic metadata were provided uncurated, with the amount varying by source and participant.

Each collaborating institution followed its own protocols to collect whole blood in K2EDTA tubes. For TCRbeta analysis, collaborator samples were shipped as frozen whole blood, as isolated PBMCs, or as DNA extracted from either sample type. The immunoSEQ Assay, a bias-controlled multiplex PCR, was used to amplify TCRbeta CDR3 regions from genomic DNA. As for how the authors treated the data: The number of nucleated cells in each sample was estimated by amplification of reference gene primers within the assay. To quantify the absolute abundance of each unique TCRbeta CDR3 rearrangement, sequence reads were collapsed and filtered. For each sample, productive Simpson clonality was calculated as the square root of Simpson's diversity index across productive rearrangements. As stored in TCRdb, this immuneACCESS dataset retains in-frame rearrangements with V and J assigned. A fraction of the clones does not appear; measured against another copy, unresolved V genes explain less than half of the discrepancy, and the remainder lacks a known reason. The V and J calls and clone size are taken from that table; D and trimming were inferred from the DNA. The sample table records approximately 50,000 clones; roughly 84% of these occur just once. The top ten clonotypes cover around 8% of the sample.

Concerning this clone itself: This clone's antigen is unknown. No much larger clonotype is one base removed from it; base qualities were not supplied.

The receptor's source is a human donor in a cohort sampled during active COVID-19. The V and J segments used are TRBV9 and TRBJ2-1, and TRBD1 aligns with 8 junction nucleotides. Sequenced: peripheral blood. Read as DNA, the sequence is TGTGCCAGCAGCGTAGACAGGGGGGTCTACAATGAGCAGTTCTTC. Its product reads: CASSVDRGVYNEQFF.